This TCR beta chain was recovered during a study of blood T cell repertoires in COVID-19. Germline CDR1 LNHDA, CDR2 SQIVND (reference sequence). The CDR3 loop spans 16 amino acids. V lost 5 bases and J lost 2; bases outside the gene matches: 11. Sequenced by immunoSEQ multiplex PCR; TCRdb stores in-frame clones only, minus some. The sample has some 200,000 clones; under 85% are singletons. The chain recombines TRBV19 with TRBJ1-2; 7 nucleotides align to TRBD1. Source material: peripheral blood. This TCR derives from a woman aged 80 or over with acute or convalescent COVID-19. CDR3 nucleotides: TGTGCCAGTAGTGGAGGACAGGTGATAATAAACTATGGCTACACCTTC. As protein: CASSGGQVIINYGYTF.